This T cell receptor beta chain was sequenced in a study of blood T cells in healthy people across ages. Note on this clonotype: Its antigen is as yet unknown.

Russia was home to the donors, healthy Caucasian individuals aged roughly 6 to 95. Extraction yielded at least 6 micrograms of total RNA per sample. The authors ran a second PCR of 7 to 11 cycles using a sample-barcoded 5' primer and a J-beta primer mix. TCRdb re-derived calls from the 5' RACE reads in MiXCR, one entry per CDR3 protein. Seen here are 1.5 million to 1.9 million distinct CDR3 sequences, approximately 43% observed once, and the top ten hold under 5%. The study's findings and limits: A roughly linear fall in TCR beta diversity per million T cells was seen with increasing age. Comparison with aged donors showed that long-lived donors had more naive CD4+ cells and higher diversity.

There are 16 residues in the CDR3. Germline CDR1 SGDLS, CDR2 YYNGEE. V dropped 4 bases and J dropped 3; count of bases not matched to a gene: 9. The clonotype originates from a woman younger than 35 in good health. Sequenced material: blood. V and J are TRBV9 and TRBJ2-1; 8 nucleotides agree with TRBD1. The CDR3 spells CASSTRLQGDYNEQFF. DNA for the CDR3: TGTGCCAGCAGCACCCGTTTACAGGGGGACTACAATGAGCAGTTCTTC.